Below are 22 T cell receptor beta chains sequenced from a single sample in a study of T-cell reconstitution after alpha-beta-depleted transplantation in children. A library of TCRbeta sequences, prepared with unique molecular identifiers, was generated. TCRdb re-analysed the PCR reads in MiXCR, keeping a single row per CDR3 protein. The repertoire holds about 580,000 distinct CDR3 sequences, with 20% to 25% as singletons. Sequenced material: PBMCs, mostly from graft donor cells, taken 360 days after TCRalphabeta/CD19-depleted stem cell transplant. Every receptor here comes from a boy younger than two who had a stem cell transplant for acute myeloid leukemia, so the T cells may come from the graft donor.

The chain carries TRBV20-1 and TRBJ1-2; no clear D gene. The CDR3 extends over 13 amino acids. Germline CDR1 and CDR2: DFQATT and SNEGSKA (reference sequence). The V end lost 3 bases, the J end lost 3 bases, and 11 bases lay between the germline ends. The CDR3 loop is CSASPRPDYGYTF. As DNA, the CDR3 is TGCAGTGCTAGTCCCAGGCCCGACTATGGCTACACCTTC.

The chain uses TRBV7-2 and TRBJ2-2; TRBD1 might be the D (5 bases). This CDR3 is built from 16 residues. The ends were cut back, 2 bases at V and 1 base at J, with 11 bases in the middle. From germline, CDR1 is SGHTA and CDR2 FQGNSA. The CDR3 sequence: CASSLMAGWNTGELFF. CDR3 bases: TGTGCCAGCAGCTTAATGGCAGGGTGGAACACCGGGGAGCTGTTTTTT.

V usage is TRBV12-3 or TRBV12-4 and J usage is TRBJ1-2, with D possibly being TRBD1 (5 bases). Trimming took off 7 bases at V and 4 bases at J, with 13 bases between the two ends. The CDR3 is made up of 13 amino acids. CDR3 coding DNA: TGTGCCAGCAAAACGGGGCCCTCCTATGGCTACACCTTC. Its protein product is CASKTGPSYGYTF.

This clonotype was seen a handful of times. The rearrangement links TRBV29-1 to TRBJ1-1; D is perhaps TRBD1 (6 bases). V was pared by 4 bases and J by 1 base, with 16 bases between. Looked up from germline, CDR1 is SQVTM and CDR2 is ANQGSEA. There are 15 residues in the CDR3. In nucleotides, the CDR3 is TGCAGCGTTGGAGGGGGGGAGACAGGGAACACTGAAGCTTTCTTT. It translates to CSVGGGETGNTEAFF.

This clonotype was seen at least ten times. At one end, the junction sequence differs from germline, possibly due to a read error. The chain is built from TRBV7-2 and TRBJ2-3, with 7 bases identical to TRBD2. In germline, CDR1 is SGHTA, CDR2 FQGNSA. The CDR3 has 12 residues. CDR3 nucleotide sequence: TGCGCCAGCAGCCGGGGGGCAGATACGCAGTATTTT. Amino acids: CASSRGADTQYF.

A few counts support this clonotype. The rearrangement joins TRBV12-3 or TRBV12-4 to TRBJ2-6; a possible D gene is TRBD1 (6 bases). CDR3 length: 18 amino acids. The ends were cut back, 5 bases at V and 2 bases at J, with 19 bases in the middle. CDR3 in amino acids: CASSPSGENWAGANVLTF. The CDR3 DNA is TGTGCCAGCAGTCCATCAGGGGAAAACTGGGCTGGGGCCAACGTCCTGACTTTC.

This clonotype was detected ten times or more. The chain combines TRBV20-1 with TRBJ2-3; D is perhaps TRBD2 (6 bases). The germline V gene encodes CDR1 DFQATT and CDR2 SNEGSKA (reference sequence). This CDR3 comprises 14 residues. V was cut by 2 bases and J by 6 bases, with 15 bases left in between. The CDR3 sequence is CSARLSTRGDTQYF. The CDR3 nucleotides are TGCAGTGCTAGACTTTCGACACGGGGGGATACGCAGTATTTT.

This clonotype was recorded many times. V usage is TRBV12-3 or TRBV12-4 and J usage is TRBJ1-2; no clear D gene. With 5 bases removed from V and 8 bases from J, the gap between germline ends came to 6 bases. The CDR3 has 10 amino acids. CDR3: CASSRYGYTF. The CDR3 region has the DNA TGTGCCAGCAGTCGATACGGCTACACCTTC.

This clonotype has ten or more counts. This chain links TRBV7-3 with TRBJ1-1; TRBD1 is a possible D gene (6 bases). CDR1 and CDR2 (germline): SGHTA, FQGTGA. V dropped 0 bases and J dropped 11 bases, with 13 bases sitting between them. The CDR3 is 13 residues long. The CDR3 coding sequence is TGTGCCAGCAGCTTAACGGGAGGGGGTGATGCTTTCTTT. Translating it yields CASSLTGGGDAFF.

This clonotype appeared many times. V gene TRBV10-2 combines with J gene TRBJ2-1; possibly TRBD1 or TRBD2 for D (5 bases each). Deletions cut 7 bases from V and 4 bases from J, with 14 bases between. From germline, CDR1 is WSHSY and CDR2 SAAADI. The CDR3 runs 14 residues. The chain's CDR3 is CASTGRGPYNEQFF. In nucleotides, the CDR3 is TGCGCCAGCACCGGAAGGGGACCTTACAATGAGCAGTTCTTC.

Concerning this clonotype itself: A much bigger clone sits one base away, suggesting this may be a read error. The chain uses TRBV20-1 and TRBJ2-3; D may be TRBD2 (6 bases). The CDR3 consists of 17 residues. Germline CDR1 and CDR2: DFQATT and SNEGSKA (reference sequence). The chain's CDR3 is CCALRKRGLPRTDTQYF. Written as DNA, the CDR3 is TGCTGTGCTCTCCGCAAACGGGGACTTCCTCGCACAGATACGCAGTATTTT.

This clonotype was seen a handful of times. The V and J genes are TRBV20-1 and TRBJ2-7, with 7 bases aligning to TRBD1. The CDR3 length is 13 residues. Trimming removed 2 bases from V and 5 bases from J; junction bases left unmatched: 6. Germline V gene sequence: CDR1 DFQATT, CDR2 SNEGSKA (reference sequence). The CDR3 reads CSARNDRVDEQYF. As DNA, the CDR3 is TGCAGTGCTAGAAACGACAGGGTGGACGAGCAGTACTTC.

The CDR3 DNA reads as TGTGCCGGAGCGTCCGGGACGGACTTGTTTTTT. Its protein product is CAGASGTDLFF. The chain employs TRBV2 and TRBJ2-2, with D perhaps being TRBD1 or TRBD2 (5 bases each). The V gene's germline CDR1 is SNHLY and CDR2 FYNNEI. This CDR3 is 11 amino acids long. V was cut by 11 bases and J by 15 bases, with 19 bases left in between.

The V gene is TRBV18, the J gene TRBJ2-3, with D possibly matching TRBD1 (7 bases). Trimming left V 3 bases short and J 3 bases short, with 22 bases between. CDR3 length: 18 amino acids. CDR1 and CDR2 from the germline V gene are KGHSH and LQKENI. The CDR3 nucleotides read TGTGCCAGCTCACCTGGCAGGACAGGAGGGTGGAGAACAGATACGCAGTATTTT. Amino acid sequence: CASSPGRTGGWRTDTQYF.

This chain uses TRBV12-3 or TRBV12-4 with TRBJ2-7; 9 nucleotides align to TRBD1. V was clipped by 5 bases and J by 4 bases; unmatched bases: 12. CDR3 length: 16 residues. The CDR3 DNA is TGTGCCAGCAGTCTAGGGGGGACAGGGCGGGGGTACGAGCAGTACGTC. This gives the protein CASSLGGTGRGYEQYV.

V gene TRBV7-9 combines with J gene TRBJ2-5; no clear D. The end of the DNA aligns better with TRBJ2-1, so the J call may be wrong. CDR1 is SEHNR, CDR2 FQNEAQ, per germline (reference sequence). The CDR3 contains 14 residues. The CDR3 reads CASTPMPGEETQFF. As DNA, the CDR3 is TGTGCCAGCACTCCGATGCCTGGGGAAGAGACCCAGTTCTTC.

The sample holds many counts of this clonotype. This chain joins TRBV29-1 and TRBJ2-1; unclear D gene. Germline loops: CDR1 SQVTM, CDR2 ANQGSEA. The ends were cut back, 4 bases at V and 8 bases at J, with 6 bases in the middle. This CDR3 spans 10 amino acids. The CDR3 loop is CSVALDEQFF. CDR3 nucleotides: TGCAGCGTTGCTCTGGATGAGCAGTTCTTC.

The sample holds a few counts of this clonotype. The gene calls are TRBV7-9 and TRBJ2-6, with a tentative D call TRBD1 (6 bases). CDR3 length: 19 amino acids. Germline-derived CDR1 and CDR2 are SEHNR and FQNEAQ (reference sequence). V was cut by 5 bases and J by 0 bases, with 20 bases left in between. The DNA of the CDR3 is TGTGCCAGCAGCCCCGGACAGCGCGAATCCAACTCTGGGGCCAACGTCCTGACTTTC. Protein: CASSPGQRESNSGANVLTF. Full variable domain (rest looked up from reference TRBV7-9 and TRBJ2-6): DTGVSQNPRHKITKRGQNVTFRCDPISEHNRLYWYRQTLGQGPEFLTYFQNEAQLEKSRLLSDRFSAERPKGSFSTLEIQRTEQGDSAMYLCASSPGQRESNSGANVLTFGAGSRLTVL.

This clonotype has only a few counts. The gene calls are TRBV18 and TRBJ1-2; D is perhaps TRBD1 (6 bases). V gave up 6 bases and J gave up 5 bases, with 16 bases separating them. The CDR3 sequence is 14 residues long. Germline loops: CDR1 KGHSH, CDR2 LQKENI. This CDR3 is CASSYRTDLYGYTF. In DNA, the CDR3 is TGTGCCAGCTCGTACCGGACAGACCTATATGGCTACACCTTC.

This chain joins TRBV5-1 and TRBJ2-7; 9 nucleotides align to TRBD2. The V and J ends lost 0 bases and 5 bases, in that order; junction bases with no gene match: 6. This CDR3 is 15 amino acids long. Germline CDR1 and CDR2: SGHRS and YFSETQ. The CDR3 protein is CASSLVAGGRDEQYF. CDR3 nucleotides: TGCGCCAGCAGCTTGGTGGCGGGGGGGCGAGACGAGCAGTACTTC. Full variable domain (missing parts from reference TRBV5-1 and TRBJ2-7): KAGVTQTPRYLIKTRGQQVTLSCSPISGHRSVSWYQQTPGQGLQFLFEYFSETQRNKGNFPGRFSGRQFSNSRSEMNVSTLELGDSALYLCASSLVAGGRDEQYFGPGTRLTVT.

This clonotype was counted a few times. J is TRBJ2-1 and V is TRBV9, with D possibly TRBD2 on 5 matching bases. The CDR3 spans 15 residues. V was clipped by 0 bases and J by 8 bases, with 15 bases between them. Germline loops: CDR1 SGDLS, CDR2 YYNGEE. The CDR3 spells CASSVAGRGVDEQFF. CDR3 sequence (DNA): TGTGCCAGCAGCGTAGCGGGGAGAGGCGTGGATGAGCAGTTCTTC.

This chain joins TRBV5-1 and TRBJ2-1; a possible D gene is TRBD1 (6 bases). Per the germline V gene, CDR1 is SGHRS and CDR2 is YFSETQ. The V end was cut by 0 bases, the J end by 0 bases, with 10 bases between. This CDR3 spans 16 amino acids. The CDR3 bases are TGCGCCAGCAGCTTGGAGGGGGTTAGCTCCTACAATGAGCAGTTCTTC. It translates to CASSLEGVSSYNEQFF.